Following are 28 T cell receptor beta chains from one sample sequenced in a study of cytomegalovirus exposure and HLA in healthy donors. Primers included in the PCR were 60 Vbeta and 13 Jbeta primers. Sequenced by immunoSEQ multiplex PCR; TCRdb stores in-frame clones only, minus some. Here the sample spans around 40,000 clones, approximately 70% being singletons. Specimen: PBMCs. The receptors come from a young man in good health and CMV-seronegative.

The chain is built from TRBV29-1 and TRBJ2-3; 8 positions match TRBD1. This CDR3 spans 15 amino acids. CDR1 is SQVTM, CDR2 ANQGSEA, per germline. V lost 6 bases to trimming and J lost 0 bases; unmatched junction nucleotides: 8. The CDR3 region is CSVAGGGLSTDTQYF. For the CDR3, the DNA is TGCAGCGTGGCAGGGGGCGGGCTCAGCACAGATACGCAGTATTTT.

The chain is built from TRBV2 and TRBJ2-7; TRBD2 aligns across 11 bases. This CDR3 is 14 amino acids long. Looked up from germline, CDR1 is SNHLY and CDR2 is FYNNEI. The V gene end was trimmed by 4 bases and the J gene end by 7 bases; junction bases not matched to a gene: 6. For the CDR3, the DNA is TGTGCCAGCAGTGGCTTAAGACTAGCGGGGGAGCAGTACTTC. Its protein is CASSGLRLAGEQYF.

This clone was picked up a small number of times. This chain uses TRBV6-1 with TRBJ1-1; tentatively, D is TRBD1 (6 bases). V was shortened by 5 bases and J by 8 bases, with 15 bases between the two germline ends. There are 13 residues in the CDR3. CDR1 MNHNS and CDR2 SASEGT come from the germline V gene. The CDR3 bases are TGTGCCAGCAGTCTTGGGGGCGGCGGGGAAGCTTTCTTT. Residues: CASSLGGGGEAFF.

This chain uses TRBV6-5 with TRBJ1-2, with D hard to call. The CDR3 spans 15 residues. Germline loops: CDR1 MNHEY, CDR2 SVGAGI. Trimming pared 2 bases from V and 6 bases from J, leaving 16 bases between. CDR3 nucleotide sequence: TGTGCCAGCAGTTACACTCGTTGGGGAGATAATGGCTACACCTTC. Its translation is CASSYTRWGDNGYTF.

The chain is built from TRBV4-1 and TRBJ1-2; maybe TRBD1 (6 bases). The CDR3 loop spans 16 amino acids. V lost 4 bases, J lost 4 bases, and 19 bases lay in between. Germline CDR1 MGHRA, CDR2 YSYEKL. The CDR3: CASSPNQGLGGYGYTF. The DNA for the CDR3 is TGCGCCAGCAGCCCCAACCAGGGGTTGGGTGGCTATGGCTACACCTTC.

The V and J genes are TRBV11-2 and TRBJ1-3, with a tentative D call TRBD1 (5 bases). The CDR3 runs to 14 residues. Trimming stripped 5 bases from V and 4 bases from J, with 12 bases between. Germline V gene lookup returns CDR1 SGHAT and CDR2 FQNNGV. In DNA, the CDR3 is TGTGCCAGCAGCCAGGGCTTTGGGGGAAACACCATATATTTT. It yields the protein CASSQGFGGNTIYF.

The rearrangement uses TRBV28 and TRBJ2-6, with a possible D match to TRBD2 (5 bases). The CDR3 runs to 15 residues. The ends were cut back, 0 bases at V and 2 bases at J, with 5 bases in the middle. Germline CDR1 reads MDHEN; CDR2 reads SYDVKM. This CDR3 is CASSLWEAGANVLTF. The DNA for the CDR3 is TGTGCCAGCAGTTTATGGGAGGCTGGGGCCAACGTCCTGACTTTC.

This clone was seen a single time. The chain is built from TRBV6-5 and TRBJ2-5, with TRBD2 as a possible D gene (5 bases). CDR1 is MNHEY and CDR2 is SVGAGI in the germline V gene. The CDR3 extends over 14 amino acids. V was clipped by 0 bases and J by 4 bases, with 9 bases between them. The CDR3, as DNA: TGTGCCAGCAGTTACTCAAGAGGGTTAGAGACCCAGTACTTC. Translated, it gives CASSYSRGLETQYF.

The CDR3 reads CASSQDEEQEGPYEQYF. The CDR3 DNA follows: TGTGCCAGCAGCCAAGATGAAGAACAGGAAGGACCCTACGAGCAGTACTTC. V usage is TRBV4-2 and J usage is TRBJ2-7; possible D gene TRBD1, 5 bases. Per germline, CDR1 LGHNA and CDR2 YNFKEQ. Between the trimmed V and J ends, which lost 0 bases and 2 bases, there was a span of 17 bases. The CDR3 loop spans 17 amino acids.

This clone was detected only a few times. The CDR3 nucleotides read TGCGCCAGCAGCCTATTTTATGAGCAGTTCTTC. Protein sequence: CASSLFYEQFF. The chain carries TRBV5-1 and TRBJ2-1; no clear D. The CDR3 is 11 amino acids. V lost 4 bases and J lost 8, with 7 bases in between. Per the germline V gene, CDR1 is SGHRS and CDR2 is YFSETQ. Combining the CDR3 with reference TRBV5-1 and TRBJ2-1 gives the whole variable domain KAGVTQTPRYLIKTRGQQVTLSCSPISGHRSVSWYQQTPGQGLQFLFEYFSETQRNKGNFPGRFSGRQFSNSRSEMNVSTLELGDSALYLCASSLFYEQFFGPGTRLTVL.

Notes on this clone: One end of the junction fails to match germline, which may point to a read error. This rearrangement joins TRBV25-1 to TRBJ2-3; possibly TRBD1 for D (6 bases). The CDR3 sequence is 15 residues long. Germline CDR1 MGHDK, CDR2 SYGVNS. The CDR3 protein is CASRESQGGADTQYF. CDR3 sequence (DNA): TGTGCCAGCAGAGAATCACAGGGTGGGGCAGATACGCAGTATTTT.

The V and J genes are TRBV7-2 and TRBJ2-7, with 8 bases matching TRBD1. The germline V gene has CDR1 SGHTA and CDR2 FQGNSA. The CDR3 has 14 residues. Trimming took 6 bases from V and 2 from J; bases not matched to a gene: 6. This chain's CDR3 is CASSTGGMTYEQYF. As DNA, the CDR3 is TGTGCCAGCAGTACAGGGGGGATGACCTACGAGCAGTACTTC.

The chain links TRBV15 to TRBJ1-2; D possibly corresponds to TRBD1 (5 bases). Germline lookup yields CDR1 LNHNV and CDR2 YYDKDF (reference sequence). This CDR3 region has 14 residues. Deletions cut 0 bases from V and 4 bases from J, with 9 bases between. This chain's CDR3 is CATSRDPTAYGYTF. In nucleotides, the CDR3 is TGTGCCACCAGCAGAGATCCGACAGCCTATGGCTACACCTTC.

The chain combines TRBV15 with TRBJ1-1; D is uncertain. The CDR3 extends over 14 amino acids. V gave up 0 bases and J gave up 1 base, with 6 bases separating them. CDR1 and CDR2 (germline): LNHNV, YYDKDF (reference sequence). This CDR3 is CATSREIANTEAFF. As DNA, the CDR3 is TGTGCCACCAGCAGAGAAATAGCGAACACTGAAGCTTTCTTT.

This clone was detected once. This rearrangement joins TRBV7-2 to TRBJ2-1; TRBD1 aligns across 12 bases. The V gene end was trimmed by 8 bases and the J gene end by 9 bases; junction bases not matched to a gene: 8. This CDR3 has 14 amino acids. CDR1 is SGHTA, CDR2 FQGNSA, per germline. This chain's CDR3 is CASQKVGQGAEQFF. CDR3 DNA: TGTGCCAGCCAAAAAGTGGGACAGGGGGCTGAGCAGTTCTTC.

This rearrangement joins TRBV4-1 to TRBJ1-2, with D possibly matching TRBD1 (5 bases). With 4 bases removed from V and 2 bases from J, the gap between germline ends came to 14 bases. Germline CDR1 and CDR2: MGHRA and YSYEKL. CDR3 length: 15 residues. The CDR3 DNA reads as TGCGCCAGCAGCCCCATAGGGGCAGCGAACTATGGCTACACCTTC. Amino acids: CASSPIGAANYGYTF.

V usage is TRBV6-5 and J usage is TRBJ1-2, with 9 bases matching TRBD1. This CDR3 has 15 residues. The germline V gene encodes CDR1 MNHEY and CDR2 SVGAGI. V shed 6 bases and J 7 bases; nucleotides not matched to a gene: 12. The CDR3 protein is CASSRGGTGRGGYTF. The CDR3 DNA follows: TGTGCCAGCAGCCGTGGGGGGACAGGGAGGGGTGGCTACACCTTC.

V is TRBV29-1 and J is TRBJ2-6, with D uncertain. V was cut by 6 bases and J by 0 bases, with 9 bases left in between. The germline CDR1 and CDR2 sequences are SQVTM and ANQGSEA. The CDR3 is 14 amino acids. The CDR3 coding sequence is TGCAGCGTGTTTTTTAGCTCTGGGGCCAACGTCCTGACTTTC. Residues: CSVFFSSGANVLTF.

The rearrangement links TRBV18 to TRBJ1-2; 9 nucleotides align to TRBD1. The CDR3 sequence is 14 residues long. The germline CDR1 and CDR2 sequences are KGHSH and LQKENI. V shed 3 bases and J 4 bases; nucleotides not matched to a gene: 3. CDR3 bases: TGTGCCAGCTCACCGGACAGGGGAGGCTATGGCTACACCTTC. Its translation: CASSPDRGGYGYTF.

The V call is TRBV6-1, the J call TRBJ1-5; D not certain. CDR3 length equals 15 residues. Trimming left V 0 bases short and J 6 bases short, with 12 bases between. CDR1 and CDR2 from the germline V gene are MNHNS and SASEGT. This CDR3 is CASSEALGFGQPQHF. The CDR3 coding sequence is TGTGCCAGCAGTGAAGCCCTGGGCTTTGGTCAGCCCCAGCATTTT.

The chain links TRBV27 to TRBJ1-4; no clear D. This CDR3 region has 13 residues. Germline V gives CDR1 MNHEY, CDR2 SMNVEV (reference sequence). V lost 5 bases and J lost 10, with 14 bases in between. The chain's CDR3 is CASSAYERRKLFF. The DNA for the CDR3 is TGTGCCAGCAGTGCATACGAAAGGAGAAAACTGTTTTTT.

The CDR3 coding sequence is TGTGCCAGCAGCCTACAGTTCGCAGGGAGGAATTCACCCCTCCACTTT. Protein: CASSLQFAGRNSPLHF. The J gene is TRBJ1-6, the V gene TRBV7-2; D possibly corresponds to TRBD1 (5 bases). The germline gives CDR1 SGHTA, CDR2 FQGNSA. Trimming shortened V by 5 bases and J by 7 bases, and 18 bases separated the two germline ends. The CDR3 sequence is 16 residues long.

This clone was found a few times. The chain has TRBV6-6 and TRBJ1-1, with 7 bases identical to TRBD1. The ends lost 5 bases at V and 3 bases at J; junction bases unmatched: 3. The CDR3 consists of 13 residues. The V gene's germline CDR1 is MNHNY and CDR2 SVGAGI (reference sequence). The CDR3 DNA follows: TGTGCCAGCAGTCGACAGGGTTACACTGAAGCTTTCTTT. Translation gives CASSRQGYTEAFF.

The CDR3 DNA is TGCAGCGTTTCCCAGACACCTAACTATGGCTACACCTTC. It encodes CSVSQTPNYGYTF. The chain uses TRBV29-1 and TRBJ1-2; D gene unclear. This CDR3 is built from 13 residues. V was trimmed by 5 bases and J by 0 bases, leaving 10 bases between them. CDR1 and CDR2 (germline): SQVTM, ANQGSEA.

The chain employs TRBV10-1 and TRBJ1-2; D gene uncertain. Germline V gene lookup returns CDR1 WNHNN and CDR2 SYGVQD (reference sequence). V lost 3 bases to trimming and J lost 4 bases, with 12 bases between them. The CDR3 is made up of 14 amino acids. The CDR3 DNA is TGCGCCAGCAGTGATTCGATTGGACTCTATGGCTACACCTTC. Its protein product is CASSDSIGLYGYTF.

V gene TRBV28 combines with J gene TRBJ1-6; D is uncertain. Germline V gene sequence: CDR1 MDHEN, CDR2 SYDVKM. This CDR3 comprises 12 residues. V gave up 8 bases and J gave up 10 bases, with 12 bases separating them. In DNA form, the CDR3 reads TGTGCCAGCCACGGTCACGGGTCACCCCTCCACTTT. Protein product: CASHGHGSPLHF.

V usage is TRBV10-3 and J usage is TRBJ2-7; possibly TRBD2 for D (5 bases). CDR1 is ENHRY, CDR2 SYGVKD, per germline. This CDR3 is built from 16 residues. The V end was cut by 0 bases, the J end by 2 bases, with 14 bases between. The CDR3 nucleotides read TGTGCCATCAGTGAGTCGGAACGGGGATACACCTACGAGCAGTACTTC. Protein sequence: CAISESERGYTYEQYF.

The V call is TRBV10-3, the J call TRBJ2-7, with D hard to call. The CDR3 runs 15 residues. CDR1 ENHRY and CDR2 SYGVKD come from the germline V gene. V was shortened by 3 bases and J by 2 bases, with 14 bases between the two germline ends. The CDR3 spells CAISDGSENTYEQYF. The CDR3, as DNA: TGTGCCATCAGTGACGGGTCTGAGAACACCTACGAGCAGTACTTC.